This TCR beta chain came from a study of monozygotic twins with inflammatory bowel disease. Study findings and constraints: The sharing of clonotypes with others was lower in IBD patients than in healthy twins, especially with disease activity. The analysis failed to separate different T cell subtypes.

For every donor, one blood sample of approximately 2.3 ml was drawn. Remarks on this clonotype: Antigen unknown.

The authors made each sample's cDNA in eight separate reactions. TCRdb re-called the 5' RACE reads; every CDR3 protein appears as one record, without DNA. The sample includes approximately 340,000 distinct CDR3 sequences. Germline values: CDR1 GTSNPN, CDR2 SVGIG (reference sequence). The length of the CDR3 is 14 residues. The V call is TRBV30, the J call TRBJ1-1; there is no DNA to check the TCRdb D call of TRBD1. The sequenced material came from blood. The sequence came from a human donor with ulcerative colitis or Crohn's disease, or a healthy co-twin of an affected twin (not recorded which). CDR3 protein: CAWSVRGADTEAFF. Full variable domain (outside the CDR3, taken from reference TRBV30 and TRBJ1-1): SQTIHQWPATLVQPVGSPLSLECTVEGTSNPNLYWYRQAAGRGLQLLFYSVGIGQISSEVPQNLSASRPQDRQFILSSKKLLLSDSGFYLCAWSVRGADTEAFFGQGTRLTVV.